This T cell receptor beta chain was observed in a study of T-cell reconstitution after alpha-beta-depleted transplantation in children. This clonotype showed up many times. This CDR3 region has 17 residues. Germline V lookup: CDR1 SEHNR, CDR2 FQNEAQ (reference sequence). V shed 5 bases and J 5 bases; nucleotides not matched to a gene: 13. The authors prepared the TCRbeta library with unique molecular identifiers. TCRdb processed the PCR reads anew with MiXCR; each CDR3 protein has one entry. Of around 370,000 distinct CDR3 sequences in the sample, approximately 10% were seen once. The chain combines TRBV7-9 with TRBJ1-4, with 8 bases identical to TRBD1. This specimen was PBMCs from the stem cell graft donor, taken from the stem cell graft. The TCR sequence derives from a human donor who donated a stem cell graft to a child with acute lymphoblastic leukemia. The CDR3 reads CASSPSKRTGLNEKLFF. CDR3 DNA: TGTGCCAGCAGCCCTTCCAAACGGACAGGGTTGAATGAAAAACTGTTTTTT. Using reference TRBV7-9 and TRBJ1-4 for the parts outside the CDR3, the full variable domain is DTGVSQNPRHKITKRGQNVTFRCDPISEHNRLYWYRQTLGQGPEFLTYFQNEAQLEKSRLLSDRFSAERPKGSFSTLEIQRTEQGDSAMYLCASSPSKRTGLNEKLFFGSGTQLSVL.